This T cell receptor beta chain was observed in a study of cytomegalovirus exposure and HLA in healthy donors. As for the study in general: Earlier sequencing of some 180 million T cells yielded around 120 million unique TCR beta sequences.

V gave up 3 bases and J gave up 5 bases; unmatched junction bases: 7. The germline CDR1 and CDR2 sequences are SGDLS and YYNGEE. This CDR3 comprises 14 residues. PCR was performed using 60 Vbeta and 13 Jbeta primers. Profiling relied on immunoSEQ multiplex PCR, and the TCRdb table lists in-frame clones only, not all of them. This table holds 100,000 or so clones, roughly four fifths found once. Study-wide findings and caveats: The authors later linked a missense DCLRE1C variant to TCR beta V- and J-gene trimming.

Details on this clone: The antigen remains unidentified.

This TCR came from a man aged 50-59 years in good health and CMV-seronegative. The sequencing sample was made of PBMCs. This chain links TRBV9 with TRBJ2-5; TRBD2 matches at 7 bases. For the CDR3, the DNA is TGTGCCAGCAGCGCTGGGGGAGGGTGGGAGACCCAGTACTTC. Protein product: CASSAGGGWETQYF.